This T cell receptor beta chain was sequenced for a study of blood T cells in healthy people across ages. The CDR3 is 16 amino acids. Germline assignment: CDR1 SEHNR and CDR2 FQNEAQ (reference sequence). Drawing of peripheral blood yielded roughly 9.3 milliliters from each donor. The study isolated at least 7 million PBMCs from each sample. It was with a sample-barcoded 5' primer and a J-beta primer mix that a second PCR of about 6 to 12 cycles was run. TCRdb passed the 5' RACE reads through MiXCR, listing each CDR3 protein once. Of around 800,000 distinct CDR3 sequences in the sample, roughly 46% were seen once.

V and J are TRBV7-9 and TRBJ1-5; TRBD1 matches at 9 bases. The sequenced sample consisted of blood. The sequence was obtained from an elderly man in good health. CDR3 residues: CTTGTGKGGSNQPQHF. CDR3 nucleotides: TGTACCACGGGGACAGGGAAGGGTGGCAGCAATCAGCCCCAGCATTTT.